Listed below are T cell receptor beta chains from one sample, sequenced in a study of early T cells in non-severe SARS-CoV-2 infection. Via MiXCR, TCRdb re-called the 5' RACE reads, giving one row per CDR3 protein. The table has some 64,000 distinct CDR3 sequences, 20% seen once; the top ten hold 16%. The material sequenced was whole blood, taken at baseline. These receptors were taken from an adult who was a healthcare worker with PCR-confirmed SARS-CoV-2 infection or an uninfected control (not recorded which). Each CDR3 is given with its conserved first and last residue. Size values are once, few and many counts, or a class for expanded clones, and some rows have none.

V: TRBV4-1; size: .; CDR3: CASSQEGPGPSYEQYF
V: TRBV3-1; size: many; CDR3: CASSTAVQETQYF
V: TRBV20-1; size: many; CDR3: CSARDLAGGYEQYF
V: TRBV4-1; size: many; CDR3: CASSQPTGTANIQYF
V: TRBV7-7; size: few; CDR3: CASSPTRTDTQYF
V: TRBV7-6; size: many; CDR3: CASSLRTGFTDTQYF
V: TRBV10-2; size: .; CDR3: CASSGGPGGLDEQYF
V: TRBV18; size: .; CDR3: CASSPPGGHSGANVLTF
V: TRBV7-9; size: few; CDR3: CASSFTNEQFF
V: TRBV6-5; size: .; CDR3: CASSRLQGSYGYTF
V: TRBV20-1; size: .; CDR3: CSGVGGVSTDTQYF
V: TRBV12-3/TRBV12-4; size: few; CDR3: CASSLSAPYEQYF
V: TRBV5-1; size: few; CDR3: CASSGLAGGSYEQYF
V: TRBV5-1; size: few; CDR3: CASSLIAAEETQYF
V: TRBV7-7; size: many; CDR3: CASSRGTGVCNEQYF
V: TRBV7-3; size: few; CDR3: CASSLRDPGAGMTEAFF
V: TRBV10-2; size: many; CDR3: CASSIGGSETQYF
V: TRBV5-1; size: few; CDR3: CASSLPTSEQYF
V: TRBV6-5; size: .; CDR3: CASSAWDEQFF
V: TRBV5-1; size: few; CDR3: CASSLPTQETQYF
V: TRBV24-1; size: many; CDR3: CATPTRGRSYEQYF
V: TRBV29-1; size: .; CDR3: CSVGYRGLQETQYF
V: TRBV18; size: few; CDR3: CASSPRFEQYF
V: TRBV2; size: many; CDR3: CASSSGKPQHF
V: TRBV4-1; size: .; CDR3: CASGVSTSTDTQYF
V: TRBV5-1; size: few; CDR3: CATSGTGATGELFF
V: TRBV7-8; size: .; CDR3: CASSSAGTGELFF
V: TRBV20-1; size: .; CDR3: CSAKDSSLANQPQHF
V: TRBV6-2/TRBV6-3; size: few; CDR3: CASSYSGGNQPQHF
V: TRBV7-2; size: .; CDR3: CASSLGGKAEAFF
V: TRBV30; size: .; CDR3: CACGLTRHQGEKLFF
V: TRBV20-1; size: many; CDR3: CSATYRVPYNEQFF
V: TRBV20-1; size: .; CDR3: CSASQGGGPWDTEAFF
V: TRBV18; size: .; CDR3: CASSPRELTDTQYF
V: TRBV5-1; size: .; CDR3: CASSLVPGSYSNQPQHF
V: TRBV9; size: few; CDR3: CASSPLSGGVNEQFF
V: TRBV7-9; size: .; CDR3: CASSSDRTGTPGELFF
V: TRBV29-1; size: few; CDR3: CSVAESYEQYF
V: TRBV11-2; size: few; CDR3: CASSLRGQGEAFF
V: TRBV18; size: .; CDR3: CASSPNGGLGPPQYF
V: TRBV15; size: .; CDR3: CATSRTPSRLAGLSNTGELFF
V: TRBV20-1; size: .; CDR3: CSARVQMNTEAFF
V: TRBV30; size: few; CDR3: CAWSPDRGIDGYTF
V: TRBV5-4; size: few; CDR3: CASSLPRLGEETQYF
V: TRBV7-9; size: few; CDR3: CASSLTGGPYNEQFF
V: TRBV7-6; size: few; CDR3: CASSLIPQSAPWEETQYF
V: TRBV2; size: .; CDR3: CASSFKNEQFF